Sequencing of this T cell receptor (beta chain) was carried out in a study of cytomegalovirus exposure and HLA in healthy donors. Whole-study results and caveats: In a later analysis, HLA-associated TCR beta chains were more clonally expanded than equally common others. Most TCR sequences showed up rarely, but some public TCRs showed up in many donors. The majority of CMV-associated TCR beta chains were reported as apparently HLA-restricted in a later analysis. Associated with cytomegalovirus, according to the listing, were about 160 TCR beta chains.

Researchers ran the PCR with 60 Vbeta and 13 Jbeta primers. Produced via immunoSEQ multiplex PCR; TCRdb's table is partial and in-frame only. The sample has over 200,000 clones, 77% seen once. The CDR3 covers 18 residues. Germline V gene sequence: CDR1 MNHEY, CDR2 SMNVEV (reference sequence). V dropped 0 bases and J dropped 1; count of bases not matched to a gene: 9. As for this clone: Its antigen is unidentified.

The V and J genes are TRBV27 and TRBJ2-1; 7 nucleotides align to TRBD2. The sequence was collected from a woman aged 55-69 years in good health and CMV-seropositive. Sequencing input: PBMCs. In nucleotides, the CDR3 is TGTGCCAGCAGTTTATCCGAACTTTTGGGGGGGTCCTACAATGAGCAGTTCTTC. This codes for CASSLSELLGGSYNEQFF.